These 2 T cell receptor beta chains were all obtained from the same sample, sequenced in a study of control samples from healthy donors and cancer patients. Method: immunoSEQ multiplex PCR; TCRdb's copy keeps in-frame clones and lacks some. The sample includes approximately 120,000 clones, around 90% of them seen just once. The sequencing input was blood. The receptors shown here come from a man aged 40-49 years in good health.

This chain connects TRBV7-9 to TRBJ2-5, with no clear D. V was clipped by 4 bases and J by 5 bases, with 11 bases between them. Germline V gene sequence: CDR1 SEHNR, CDR2 FQNEAQ (reference sequence). The CDR3 runs 13 residues. CDR3 nucleotides: TGTGCCAGCAGCTCCCCTCCCCTGGAGACCCAGTACTTC. Its protein product is CASSSPPLETQYF.

This chain connects TRBV18 to TRBJ2-2, with a weak D call TRBD1 (6 bases). The CDR3 is made up of 15 amino acids. Germline V CDR1 and CDR2: KGHSH, LQKENI. The germline V and J ends were trimmed by 2 bases and 6 bases, with 13 bases remaining between them. The CDR3 DNA sequence: TGTGCCAGCTCACCAGTAGCCTGGGGGCCCGGGGAGCTGTTTTTT. Protein product: CASSPVAWGPGELFF.